This is a list of T cell receptor beta chains from one sample in a study of early T cells in non-severe SARS-CoV-2 infection. TCRdb called the 5' RACE reads again in MiXCR, with one record for every CDR3 protein. In the table there are about 73,000 distinct CDR3 sequences, around 13% of which are singletons. The sequenced sample was whole blood. These receptors originate from an adult who was a healthcare worker with PCR-confirmed SARS-CoV-2 infection or an uninfected control (not recorded which). Both conserved end residues are part of each CDR3. The size of a clone is reported for some rows only, either as once, few or many, or as a class for expanded clones.

abundance | v_gene | len | CDR3aa
- | TRBV9 | 16 | CASSVGSLAGGETQYF
few | TRBV28 | 14 | CASSRDATNEKLFF
- | TRBV7-3 | 15 | CASSPAWSSYNEQFF
few | TRBV7-3 | 14 | CASSSGQGWETQYF
- | TRBV28 | 14 | CASSWLRGQETQYF
many | TRBV9 | 16 | CASSVRSGGDTGELFF
many | TRBV15 | 14 | CATSRHRETYGYTF
- | TRBV2 | 14 | CASSARQGISEQYF
- | TRBV6-1 | 10 | CASRNLVAFF
many | TRBV28 | 13 | CASSSGDSYEQYF
many | TRBV12-3/TRBV12-4 | 11 | CATGTAGGYTF
few | TRBV6-2/TRBV6-3 | 13 | CASRPSGQGDLFF
few | TRBV28 | 17 | CASSPRLGLRYQETQYF
- | TRBV6-5 | 12 | CASTLQGYGYTF
- | TRBV21-1 | 15 | CASSAQQGTGNTIYF
few | TRBV9 | 15 | CASSAPEAAYNEQFF
- | TRBV4-1 | 13 | CASSQVRNQPQHF
- | TRBV3-1 | 13 | CASSQGVETSPPF
- | TRBV2 | 14 | CASGQTRDNQPQHF
many | TRBV5-4 | 16 | CASSTYRTGAIETQYF
few | TRBV11-1 | 16 | CASSLASWQGAYEQYF
- | TRBV3-1 | 18 | CASSQASWLRASYNEQFF
many | TRBV29-1 | 14 | CSVVVGGPKTEAFF